The clone carrying this TCR beta chain was picked up many times. Its antigen is not known. The data originate from a study of response to subunit inactivated influenza vaccine. Overall study findings and caveats: The authors proposed limited new T cell recruitment per seasonal influenza vaccination.

TCRdb called the RT-PCR reads again in MiXCR, with one record for every CDR3 protein. Altogether about 240,000 distinct CDR3 sequences are present, more than 10% being singletons, with the ten largest covering 7.8%. The CDR3 has 17 amino acids. Germline CDR1 KGHSH, CDR2 LQKENI. V trimming: 6 bases; J trimming: 4 bases; junction bases outside the gene matches: 12. Here the sequenced sample was non-naive T cells sorted from PBMCs, taken less than 15 days before vaccination. The chain is built from TRBV18 and TRBJ1-1; 12 bases align to TRBD1. This TCR derives from a man between 50 and 59 years old who received an inactivated influenza vaccine. The CDR3 is CASSSGTGGLMGTEAFF. DNA of the CDR3: TGTGCCAGCTCGTCCGGGACAGGGGGCTTAATGGGCACTGAAGCTTTCTTT.